The entry below gives a single T cell receptor (beta chain) sequence along with its context. Its specificity is unknown. The data belong to a study of identical twins. General observations from the study: Twins shared out-of-frame alpha sequences with excess low generation probability. Because invariant MAIT and iNKT cells could be present, zero-insertion analyses could be partly confounded. Out-of-frame TCR alpha sharing observed in monozygotic twins exceeded model estimates.

Unique molecular identifiers were present on the cDNA, which also gained a universal primer site by template switching. TCRdb redid the calling of the 5' RACE reads with MiXCR, one entry per CDR3 protein. This table holds more than 400,000 distinct CDR3 sequences, roughly 15% found once. This CDR3 region has 16 residues. After removal of 0 bases from V and 5 bases from J, the junction contained 6 bases not matched to a gene. Germline V gene lookup returns CDR1 SGHTA and CDR2 FQGNSA. This sample also appeared in a second study, on yellow fever vaccine responses in identical twins.

The source material was CD4+ T cells sorted from blood. The clonotype originates from a woman between 18 and 29 years old in good health. V gene TRBV7-2 combines with J gene TRBJ2-5; 10 bases are shared with TRBD2. The DNA of the CDR3 is TGTGCCAGCAGCTTAGCGCTTCTAGCGGGGGTGGAGACCCAGTACTTC. This codes for CASSLALLAGVETQYF.